This TCR beta chain was found in a study of blood T cell repertoires in COVID-19. Libraries were prepared by immunoSEQ multiplex PCR; TCRdb keeps only in-frame clonotypes and omits some of them. Of approximately 250,000 clones listed, over 75% are singletons. CDR1 and CDR2 (germline): SGHVS, FQNEAQ. The CDR3 totals 18 residues. V gave up 7 bases and J gave up 0 bases; unmatched junction bases: 14. The chain is built from TRBV7-8 and TRBJ2-2; 7 nucleotides match TRBD1. The sequence was obtained from a human donor in a cohort sampled during active COVID-19. The sequencing sample was made of peripheral blood. The CDR3 DNA follows: TGTGCCAGCACATACCGGGACAGAGATTCTGCGAACACCGGGGAGCTGTTTTTT. Translation: CASTYRDRDSANTGELFF. Based on the CDR3 plus reference TRBV7-8 and TRBJ2-2, the full variable domain is GAGVSQSPRYKVAKRGQDVALRCDPISGHVSLFWYQQALGQGPEFLTYFQNEAQLDKSGLPSDRFFAERPEGSVSTLKIQRTQQEDSAVYLCASTYRDRDSANTGELFFGEGSRLTVL.